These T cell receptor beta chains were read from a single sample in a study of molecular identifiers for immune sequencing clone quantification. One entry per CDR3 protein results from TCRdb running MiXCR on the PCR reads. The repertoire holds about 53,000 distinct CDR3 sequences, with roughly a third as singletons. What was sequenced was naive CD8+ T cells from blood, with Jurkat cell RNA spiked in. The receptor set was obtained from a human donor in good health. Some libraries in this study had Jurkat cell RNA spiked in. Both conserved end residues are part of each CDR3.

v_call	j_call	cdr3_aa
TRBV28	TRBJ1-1	CASSFGAIWAFF
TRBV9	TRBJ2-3	CASSVELAGSYTQYF
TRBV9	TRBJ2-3	CASSVVDRGTDTQYF
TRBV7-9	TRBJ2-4	CASSNYPGQLAKNIQYF
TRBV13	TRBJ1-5	CASSLRKGNQPQHF
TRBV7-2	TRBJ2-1	CASSLGSRSYNEQSF
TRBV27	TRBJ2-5	CASSYLTDQETQYF
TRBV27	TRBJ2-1	CASSFGSLQFF
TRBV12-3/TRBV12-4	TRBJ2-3	CASRTGWSDTQYF
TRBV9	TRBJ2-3	CASRLSGGRRDTQYF
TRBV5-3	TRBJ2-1	CASSGRGGSYNEQFF
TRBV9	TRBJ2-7	CASGASSNSYEQYF
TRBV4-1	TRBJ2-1	CASSQQGGSYNEQFF
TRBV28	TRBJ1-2	CASSSGTGSCYTF
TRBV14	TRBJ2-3	CASSTGDTQYF